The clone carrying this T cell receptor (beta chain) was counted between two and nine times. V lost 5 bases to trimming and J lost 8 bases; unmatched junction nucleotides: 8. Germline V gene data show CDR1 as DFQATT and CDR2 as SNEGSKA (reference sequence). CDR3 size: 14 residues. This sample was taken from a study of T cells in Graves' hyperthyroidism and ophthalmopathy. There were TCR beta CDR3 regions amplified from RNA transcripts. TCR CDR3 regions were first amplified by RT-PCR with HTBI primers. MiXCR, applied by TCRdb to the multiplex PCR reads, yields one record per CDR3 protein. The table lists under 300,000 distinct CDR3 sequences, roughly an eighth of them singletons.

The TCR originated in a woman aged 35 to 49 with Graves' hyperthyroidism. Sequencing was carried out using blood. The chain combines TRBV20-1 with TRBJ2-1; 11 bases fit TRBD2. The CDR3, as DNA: TGCAGTGCTGATAGACTAGCGGGAATACATGAGCAGTTCTTC. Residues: CSADRLAGIHEQFF.